This T cell receptor (beta chain) was captured in a study of control samples from healthy donors and cancer patients. The germline V gene encodes CDR1 MNHNS and CDR2 SASEGT. This CDR3 contains 14 residues. V was pared by 3 bases and J by 10 bases, with 13 bases between. Produced via immunoSEQ multiplex PCR; TCRdb's table is partial and in-frame only. Of roughly 69,000 clones in the sample, 75% to 85% were seen once. The chain couples TRBV6-1 to TRBJ1-6, with D uncertain. The material sequenced was blood. The TCR was taken from a man in his sixties in good health. CDR3 nucleotide sequence: TGTGCCAGCAGTGAGGTGGACTCTGACTCACCCCTCCACTTT. As protein: CASSEVDSDSPLHF.